This T cell receptor beta chain was sequenced for a study of blood T cells in healthy people across ages. Next came a second PCR, run for about 7 to 12 cycles, which used a sample-barcoded 5' primer along with a J-beta primer mix. TCRdb itself ran the 5' RACE reads through MiXCR, one entry per CDR3 protein. This table has over a million distinct CDR3 sequences, approximately 40% appearing once. This CDR3 has 12 amino acids. Trimming took 7 bases from V and 6 from J, leaving 13 bases between them. Germline V gene data show CDR1 as DFQATT and CDR2 as SNEGSKA (reference sequence). V usage is TRBV20-1 and J usage is TRBJ1-5; perhaps TRBD1 as D (5 bases). The sequence derives from a woman aged 18-29 years in good health. Specimen: blood. The CDR3, as DNA: TGCAGTGAAGGTGGGGCTGGTCAGCCCCAGCATTTT. It specifies CSEGGAGQPQHF.